The 25 T cell receptor beta chains given below trace back to one sample, sequenced in a study of blood T cell repertoires in COVID-19. TCRdb keeps only in-frame clones here, not all; method: immunoSEQ multiplex PCR. The data show 250,000 to 350,000 clones, approximately 90% seen once. Input material: peripheral blood. The source of these receptors is a woman in her fifties or sixties with acute or convalescent COVID-19.

The chain joins TRBV30 to TRBJ2-1, with 12 bases fitting TRBD1. Trimming removed 3 bases from V and 8 bases from J; junction bases left unmatched: 17. Germline-derived CDR1 and CDR2 are GTSNPN and SVGIG (reference sequence). The CDR3 sequence is 18 residues long. CDR3 amino acids: CAWSPPRLGQGARDEQFF. DNA for the CDR3: TGTGCCTGGAGCCCCCCCAGGTTGGGACAGGGGGCTAGGGATGAGCAGTTCTTC. The whole variable domain, filled in from reference TRBV30 and TRBJ2-1, reads SQTIHQWPATLVQPVGSPLSLECTVEGTSNPNLYWYRQAAGRGLQLLFYSVGIGQISSEVPQNLSASRPQDRQFILSSKKLLLSDSGFYLCAWSPPRLGQGARDEQFFGPGTRLTVL.

V and J are TRBV27 and TRBJ1-5; D unclear. The length of the CDR3 is 13 residues. The V end was cut by 5 bases, the J end by 9 bases, with 14 bases between. From germline, CDR1 is MNHEY and CDR2 SMNVEV (reference sequence). CDR3 coding DNA: TGTGCCAGCAGTCCCCGGACTACTGGGCCCCAGCATTTT. It codes for CASSPRTTGPQHF.

The V and J genes are TRBV7-6 and TRBJ2-1; possible D gene TRBD1, 6 bases. The CDR3 has 15 residues. The V end was cut by 5 bases, the J end by 4 bases, with 15 bases between. Germline V gene data show CDR1 as SGHVS and CDR2 as FNYEAQ. CDR3 residues: CASSKNRDKYNEQFF. The CDR3 nucleotides are TGTGCCAGCAGCAAAAACCGGGACAAATACAATGAGCAGTTCTTC.

The chain combines TRBV5-1 with TRBJ1-1, with a weak D call TRBD1 (6 bases). Germline V gene data show CDR1 as SGHRS and CDR2 as YFSETQ. This CDR3 is 15 amino acids long. The V end was cut by 4 bases, the J end by 4 bases, with 17 bases between. CDR3 in DNA: TGCGCCAGCAGCAATAACGGCAGGGGCATCACTGAAGCTTTCTTT. Protein: CASSNNGRGITEAFF. The full variable domain, rest sourced from reference TRBV5-1 and TRBJ1-1, is KAGVTQTPRYLIKTRGQQVTLSCSPISGHRSVSWYQQTPGQGLQFLFEYFSETQRNKGNFPGRFSGRQFSNSRSEMNVSTLELGDSALYLCASSNNGRGITEAFFGQGTRLTVV.

The rearrangement links TRBV4-1 to TRBJ1-2, with TRBD1 matching over 9 bases. The CDR3 extends over 15 amino acids. Germline values: CDR1 MGHRA, CDR2 YSYEKL. V was pared by 2 bases and J by 6 bases, with 7 bases of the junction left unmatched. The DNA of the CDR3 is TGCGCCAGCAGCCAACCGGGACAGGGAATAGATGGCTACACCTTC. It translates to CASSQPGQGIDGYTF.

The chain has TRBV7-9 and TRBJ1-2, with D unresolved. The CDR3 totals 13 residues. V was cut by 4 bases and J by 2 bases, with 8 bases left in between. The germline CDR1 and CDR2 sequences are SEHNR and FQNEAQ (reference sequence). CDR3 DNA: TGTGCCAGCAGCTCACACATAAACTATGGCTACACCTTC. This codes for CASSSHINYGYTF.

The chain is built from TRBV5-6 and TRBJ1-1, with a possible D match to TRBD1 (5 bases). Germline V gene sequence: CDR1 SGHDT, CDR2 YYEEEE. The V gene lost 4 bases and the J gene lost 1 base, with 14 bases spanning the gap. CDR3 length: 15 amino acids. Here the CDR3 reads CASSPKTEPNTEAFF. CDR3 DNA sequence: TGTGCCAGCAGCCCCAAGACAGAACCGAACACTGAAGCTTTCTTT.

The chain joins TRBV10-3 to TRBJ2-1; 7 bases match TRBD1. Germline V gene lookup returns CDR1 ENHRY and CDR2 SYGVKD. The CDR3 is made up of 16 amino acids. The junction had 4 bases not matched to a gene; V was cut back by 2 bases and J by 0 bases. The CDR3 DNA sequence: TGTGCCATCAGTGAGACAGGGGCCTACTCCTACAATGAGCAGTTCTTC. Translating gives CAISETGAYSYNEQFF.

This sequence joins TRBV27 and TRBJ1-1; maybe TRBD1 (6 bases). The CDR3 is 17 amino acids. The V end was cut by 1 base, the J end by 3 bases, with 18 bases between. Germline CDR1 MNHEY, CDR2 SMNVEV (reference sequence). The DNA of the CDR3 is TGTGCCAGCAGTTTATGGGGGGGCAAGGCTGCCTACACTGAAGCTTTCTTT. This encodes CASSLWGGKAAYTEAFF.

The chain employs TRBV5-8 and TRBJ1-4; D perhaps matches TRBD1 (5 bases). This CDR3 is built from 14 residues. Germline-derived CDR1 and CDR2 are SGHTS and YDEGEE. The V end lost 4 bases, the J end lost 4 bases, and 11 bases lay between the germline ends. The DNA of the CDR3 is TGTGCCAGCAGCGCGGGACGCAGTAATGAAAAACTGTTTTTT. Translating gives CASSAGRSNEKLFF.

V and J are TRBV7-2 and TRBJ1-2; D is possibly TRBD1 (6 bases). The V and J ends lost 4 bases and 4 bases respectively, with 16 bases between them. The CDR3 totals 15 residues. Germline lookup yields CDR1 SGHTA and CDR2 FQGNSA. CDR3: CASSSLAGEGYGYTF. The CDR3 DNA reads as TGTGCCAGCAGCTCCCTAGCAGGGGAGGGCTATGGCTACACCTTC. Full variable domain (rest looked up from reference TRBV7-2 and TRBJ1-2): GAGVSQSPSNKVTEKGKDVELRCDPISGHTALYWYRQSLGQGLEFLIYFQGNSAPDKSGLPSDRFSAERTGGSVSTLTIQRTQQEDSAVYLCASSSLAGEGYGYTFGSGTRLTVV.

J is TRBJ2-7 and V is TRBV9; TRBD1 matches 11 bases. This CDR3 contains 14 residues. The V gene end was trimmed by 2 bases and the J gene end by 7 bases; junction bases not matched to a gene: 5. Germline V gene lookup returns CDR1 SGDLS and CDR2 YYNGEE. The CDR3 nucleotides read TGTGCCAGCAGCGTCGGACAGGGGGCTAAGGAGCAGTACTTC. Protein: CASSVGQGAKEQYF.

The V call is TRBV5-1, the J call TRBJ2-1; 9 bases are a match to TRBD2. The ends lost 3 bases at V and 1 base at J; junction bases unmatched: 5. The germline V gene has CDR1 SGHRS and CDR2 YFSETQ. There are 16 residues in the CDR3. CDR3 loop: CASSSTSGPSYNEQFF. The CDR3 DNA reads as TGCGCCAGCAGCTCTACTAGCGGGCCTTCCTACAATGAGCAGTTCTTC.

The chain employs TRBV19 and TRBJ2-7; 10 positions match TRBD2. The ends lost 2 bases at V and 5 bases at J; junction bases unmatched: 6. From germline, CDR1 is LNHDA and CDR2 SQIVND (reference sequence). The CDR3 is 15 amino acids. CDR3: CASSIKSGRADEQYF. DNA of the CDR3: TGTGCCAGTAGTATAAAAAGCGGGAGGGCGGACGAGCAGTACTTC.

The V call is TRBV6-5, the J call TRBJ2-7, with a tentative D call TRBD1 (6 bases). V lost 5 bases and J 2 bases, leaving 10 bases between the germline ends. The CDR3 totals 13 residues. Germline CDR1 is MNHEY and CDR2 is SVGAGI. Here the CDR3 DNA reads TGTGCCAGCAGTCCAACAGGGCCCTACGAGCAGTACTTC. This translates into CASSPTGPYEQYF.

The genes are TRBV28 and TRBJ2-7; D may be TRBD2 (6 bases). V lost 4 bases, J lost 3 bases, and 19 bases lay in between. The CDR3 is 16 amino acids. CDR1 is MDHEN and CDR2 is SYDVKM in the germline V gene. CDR3 sequence: CASSSPGTTRFYEQYF. CDR3 DNA sequence: TGTGCCAGCAGTTCCCCCGGAACGACTAGGTTCTACGAGCAGTACTTC.

The V gene is TRBV6-1, the J gene TRBJ2-7, with 11 bases aligning to TRBD1. This CDR3 is built from 16 residues. Germline lookup yields CDR1 MNHNS and CDR2 SASEGT. Trimming removed 2 bases from V and 7 bases from J; junction bases left unmatched: 10. In DNA, the CDR3 is TGTGCCAGCAGTGAATTGTCGGGACAGGGGGGTCGGGAGCAGTACTTC. This translates into CASSELSGQGGREQYF.

The V call is TRBV5-5, the J call TRBJ2-5; TRBD1 matches at 8 bases. V lost 4 bases to trimming and J lost 4 bases; unmatched junction nucleotides: 6. Germline CDR1 SGHKS, CDR2 YYEKEE (reference sequence). This CDR3 has 14 residues. The CDR3 DNA is TGTGCCAGCAGCCTGGGACAGGTGTTAGAGACCCAGTACTTC. It codes for CASSLGQVLETQYF. Looking up the rest from reference TRBV5-5 and TRBJ2-5 gives the full variable domain: DAGVTQSPTHLIKTRGQQVTLRCSPISGHKSVSWYQQVLGQGPQFIFQYYEKEERGRGNFPDRFSARQFPNYSSELNVNALLLGDSALYLCASSLGQVLETQYFGPGTRLLVL.

The chain uses TRBV28 and TRBJ2-7; 11 bases match TRBD1. With 5 bases clipped from V and 6 bases from J, the junction kept 9 bases outside the gene matches. Looked up from germline, CDR1 is MDHEN and CDR2 is SYDVKM. The CDR3 sequence is 15 residues long. CDR3 nucleotide sequence: TGTGCCAGCAGTCCCTCCGGGACAGGGGGAGCCGAGCAGTACTTC. Translating it yields CASSPSGTGGAEQYF.

The gene calls are TRBV12-5 and TRBJ2-3; a possible D gene is TRBD2 (5 bases). The V gene's germline CDR1 is LGHNT and CDR2 FRNRAP. The CDR3 consists of 12 residues. V was pared by 7 bases and J by 4 bases, with 9 bases between. The CDR3 here is CASARSADTQYF. Here the CDR3 DNA reads TGTGCTAGTGCCCGTAGCGCAGATACGCAGTATTTT.

The chain joins TRBV28 to TRBJ1-1; 7 bases agree with TRBD1. Unmatched junction bases numbered 12, after V lost 2 bases and J lost 0 bases. In germline, CDR1 is MDHEN, CDR2 SYDVKM. The CDR3 length is 18 residues. CDR3 DNA: TGTGCCAGCAGTTTAGCAAGACAGGGAGGTAGGATGAACACTGAAGCTTTCTTT. Its protein product is CASSLARQGGRMNTEAFF.

The chain is built from TRBV6-2 or TRBV6-3 and TRBJ2-7, with unresolved D. V lost 5 bases, J lost 0 bases, and 5 bases lay in between. This CDR3 has 12 amino acids. CDR1 and CDR2 (germline): MNHEY, SVGEGT. The CDR3 sequence is CASSGLSYEQYF. CDR3 sequence (DNA): TGTGCCAGCAGTGGGCTCTCCTACGAGCAGTACTTC.

This clone is a singleton in its sample. The rearrangement uses TRBV6-5 and TRBJ2-7, with 7 bases lining up with TRBD1. Germline V gene data show CDR1 as MNHEY and CDR2 as SVGAGI. The CDR3 is 16 amino acids. Losses at the gene ends were 2 bases for V and 2 bases for J; bases not matched to a gene: 9. CDR3 in amino acids: CASSYTTGQATYEQYF. The DNA of the CDR3 is TGTGCCAGCAGTTACACAACCGGACAGGCTACCTACGAGCAGTACTTC.

The chain has TRBV5-1 and TRBJ2-2, with TRBD1 as a possible D gene (5 bases). CDR3 length: 14 amino acids. Germline CDR1 SGHRS, CDR2 YFSETQ. Trimming shortened V by 9 bases and J by 2 bases, and 14 bases separated the two germline ends. The CDR3: CATRWTLNTGELFF. The CDR3 nucleotides are TGCGCCACGCGGTGGACACTTAACACCGGGGAGCTGTTTTTT.

The CDR3 region has the DNA TGTGCCAGCAGTTTATTACCGAGCACTGAAGCTTTCTTT. Amino acids: CASSLLPSTEAFF. The chain joins TRBV28 to TRBJ1-1; D unclear. Germline V CDR1 and CDR2: MDHEN, SYDVKM. Between the trimmed V and J ends, which lost 1 base and 4 bases, there was a span of 7 bases. This CDR3 is built from 13 residues.